The clone carrying this T cell receptor (beta chain) appeared once. V lost 5 bases, J lost 0 bases, and 11 bases lay in between. The CDR3 covers 16 residues. The germline gives CDR1 MGHDK, CDR2 SYGVNS. Some clones are missing from TCRdb's copy, which holds only in-frame ones; the method was immunoSEQ multiplex PCR. The table records about 58,000 clones, more than 65% of them present only once. This sample is part of a study of memory CD4+ T cells and cytomegalovirus serostatus. Single viable CD3+CD4+CD8-CD45RO+ cells were sorted as the memory CD4+ T cells. The sample comprised memory CD4+ T cells from blood. The receptor was isolated from an adult in good health and CMV-seronegative. Some clones in this sample may be carry-over from other donors' samples. The chain joins TRBV25-1 to TRBJ2-6; weak D call: TRBD1 (5 bases). In nucleotides, the CDR3 is TGTGCCAGCAGTAAACGACAGAGCTCTGGGGCCAACGTCCTGACTTTC. Translated, it gives CASSKRQSSGANVLTF.